One sample yielded the 14 T cell receptor beta chains listed below, sequenced in a study of blood T cell repertoires in COVID-19. TCRdb's copy holds only in-frame clones and misses some; the assay was immunoSEQ multiplex PCR. The sample contains 200,000 to 250,000 clones, about 85% of which appear only once. Sequencing was carried out using peripheral blood. The receptors come from a man aged 35 to 55 with acute or convalescent COVID-19.

The V and J genes are TRBV19 and TRBJ2-6, with D tentatively TRBD1 (5 bases). V was trimmed by 5 bases and J by 0 bases, leaving 14 bases between them. Germline V gene data show CDR1 as LNHDA and CDR2 as SQIVND (reference sequence). The CDR3 has 17 residues. This CDR3 is CASSPPGLTSGANVLTF. CDR3 sequence (DNA): TGTGCCAGTAGTCCTCCAGGGCTCACCTCTGGGGCCAACGTCCTGACTTTC.

The V gene is TRBV28, the J gene TRBJ2-2, with D possibly matching TRBD2 (7 bases). The length of the CDR3 is 17 residues. The germline V gene encodes CDR1 MDHEN and CDR2 SYDVKM. Trimming cost V 6 bases and J 7 bases, with 24 bases left between them. The CDR3 nucleotides read TGTGCCAGCAGCCCCATCTGGGGGGGCCTTGGTAGCGGGGAGCTGTTTTTT. Residues: CASSPIWGGLGSGELFF.

The CDR3 DNA sequence: TGTGCTAGTGGTTTGTCCCGCGCCGGGTTCACTGAAGCTTTCTTT. It codes for CASGLSRAGFTEAFF. The chain combines TRBV12-5 with TRBJ1-1; no clear D gene. V lost 2 bases, J lost 4 bases, and 14 bases lay in between. There are 15 residues in the CDR3. CDR1 is LGHNT and CDR2 is FRNRAP in the germline V gene.

This chain uses TRBV3-1 (or the pseudogene TRBV3-2) with TRBJ1-2; the D gene is possibly TRBD1 (6 bases). Looked up from germline, CDR1 is LGHDT and CDR2 is YNNKEL (reference sequence). The length of the CDR3 is 17 residues. The V and J ends lost 1 base and 8 bases respectively, with 23 bases between them. Here the CDR3 reads CASSQVGQLTGFKGYTF. In DNA, the CDR3 is TGTGCCAGCAGCCAAGTGGGACAACTGACAGGTTTTAAAGGCTACACCTTC.

This clone was picked up a small number of times. The chain's CDR3 is CATRIAGWDSPLHF. The CDR3 DNA follows: TGTGCCACCAGGATCGCAGGGTGGGATTCACCCCTCCACTTT. The chain recombines TRBV6-5 with TRBJ1-6; D is perhaps TRBD1 (5 bases). The CDR3 contains 14 residues. V lost 10 bases and J lost 8, with 18 bases in between. Germline V lookup: CDR1 MNHEY, CDR2 SVGAGI.

CDR3 DNA: TGTGCCAGCAGTGACGGGATTAACTATGGCTACACCTTC. Its protein product is CASSDGINYGYTF. This chain links TRBV2 with TRBJ1-2; D is unresolved. Germline loops: CDR1 SNHLY, CDR2 FYNNEI. V dropped 3 bases and J dropped 1 base, with 6 bases sitting between them. CDR3 length: 13 amino acids. The whole variable domain, filled in from reference TRBV2 and TRBJ1-2, reads EPEVTQTPSHQVTQMGQEVILRCVPISNHLYFYWYRQILGQKVEFLVSFYNNEISEKSEIFDDQFSVERPDGSNFTLKIRSTKLEDSAMYFCASSDGINYGYTFGSGTRLTVV.

The V call is TRBV12-3 or TRBV12-4, the J call TRBJ1-6, with D unresolved. Trimming cost V 2 bases and J 6 bases, with 5 bases left between them. CDR3 size: 13 residues. The CDR3 loop is CASSLSGNSPLHF. CDR3 bases: TGTGCCAGCAGTTTAAGCGGTAATTCACCCCTCCACTTT.

This rearrangement joins TRBV7-2 to TRBJ2-7; D is unresolved. Germline V lookup: CDR1 SGHTA, CDR2 FQGNSA. V was cut by 3 bases and J by 5 bases, with 11 bases left in between. This CDR3 region has 13 residues. The CDR3: CASSFPSAHEQYF. The CDR3 nucleotides read TGTGCCAGCAGCTTCCCGAGCGCCCACGAGCAGTACTTC.

The J gene is TRBJ1-2, the V gene TRBV6-6; D is undetermined. The V gene's germline CDR1 is MNHNY and CDR2 SVGAGI (reference sequence). The CDR3 loop spans 16 amino acids. The germline V and J ends were trimmed by 0 bases and 4 bases, with 15 bases remaining between them. The DNA for the CDR3 is TGTGCCAGCAGTTACTCGACACTTCAGGCTGGCTATGGCTACACCTTC. Its protein product is CASSYSTLQAGYGYTF.

V usage is TRBV6-2 or TRBV6-3 and J usage is TRBJ2-1, with a possible D match to TRBD2 (5 bases). The germline V gene encodes CDR1 MNHEY and CDR2 SVGEGT. CDR3 length: 16 amino acids. V was clipped by 5 bases and J by 0 bases, with 14 bases between them. The CDR3 loop is CASSSREGSSYNEQFF. CDR3 nucleotides: TGTGCCAGCAGTAGCCGGGAAGGGAGCTCCTACAATGAGCAGTTCTTC.

The chain joins TRBV5-6 to TRBJ2-2, with D perhaps matching TRBD2 (6 bases). In germline, CDR1 is SGHDT, CDR2 YYEEEE. There are 17 residues in the CDR3. V gave up 2 bases and J gave up 4 bases, with 18 bases separating them. This CDR3 is CASSLSVAVRGTGELFF. The CDR3 region has the DNA TGTGCCAGCAGCTTAAGCGTAGCGGTTCGTGGCACCGGGGAGCTGTTTTTT.

The chain links TRBV11-2 to TRBJ2-2; D could derive from TRBD1 or TRBD2 (7 bases each). The CDR3 spans 17 residues. Germline V gene lookup returns CDR1 SGHAT and CDR2 FQNNGV. V lost 5 bases and J 0 bases, leaving 16 bases between the germline ends. The CDR3 region has the DNA TGTGCCAGCAGCCTAGCGGACAGGTACACGAACACCGGGGAGCTGTTTTTT. Its translation is CASSLADRYTNTGELFF.

The chain carries TRBV2 and TRBJ2-2, with 7 bases fitting TRBD2. V trimming: 4 bases; J trimming: 2 bases; junction bases outside the gene matches: 4. Germline V CDR1 and CDR2: SNHLY, FYNNEI. The CDR3 sequence is 15 residues long. The CDR3 is CASSASGVNTGELFF. DNA of the CDR3: TGTGCCAGCAGTGCGAGCGGGGTTAACACCGGGGAGCTGTTTTTT.

The chain carries TRBV2 and TRBJ2-1, with TRBD2 as a possible D gene (6 bases). This CDR3 has 11 residues. Deletions cut 9 bases from V and 6 bases from J, with 9 bases between. The germline CDR1 and CDR2 sequences are SNHLY and FYNNEI. This CDR3 is CASGGRNEQFF. CDR3 nucleotide sequence: TGTGCCAGTGGAGGGCGCAATGAGCAGTTCTTC.